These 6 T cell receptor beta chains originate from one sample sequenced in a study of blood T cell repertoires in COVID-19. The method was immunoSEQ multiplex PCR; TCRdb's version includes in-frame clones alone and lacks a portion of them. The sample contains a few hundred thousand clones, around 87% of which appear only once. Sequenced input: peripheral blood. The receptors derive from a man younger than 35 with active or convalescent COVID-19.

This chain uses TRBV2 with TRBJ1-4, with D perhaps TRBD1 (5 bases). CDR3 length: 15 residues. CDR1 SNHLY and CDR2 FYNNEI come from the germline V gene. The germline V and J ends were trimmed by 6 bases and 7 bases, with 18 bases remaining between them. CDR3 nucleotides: TGTGCCAGCAGCGCAGAGGGGACGCGGGGTGAAAAACTGTTTTTT. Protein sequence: CASSAEGTRGEKLFF.

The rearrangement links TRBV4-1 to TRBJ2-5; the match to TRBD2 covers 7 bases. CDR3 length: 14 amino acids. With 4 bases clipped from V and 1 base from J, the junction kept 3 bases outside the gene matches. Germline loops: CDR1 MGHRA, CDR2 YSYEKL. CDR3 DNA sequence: TGCGCCAGCAGCCGGAGCGGGGCCCAAGAGACCCAGTACTTC. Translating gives CASSRSGAQETQYF.

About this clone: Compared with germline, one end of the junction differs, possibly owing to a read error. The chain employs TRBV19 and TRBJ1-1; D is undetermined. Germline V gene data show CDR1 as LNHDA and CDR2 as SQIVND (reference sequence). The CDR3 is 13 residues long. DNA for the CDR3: TGTGCCAGTAGTGTAGATACGGGCACTGAAGCTTTCTTT. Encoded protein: CASSVDTGTEAFF.

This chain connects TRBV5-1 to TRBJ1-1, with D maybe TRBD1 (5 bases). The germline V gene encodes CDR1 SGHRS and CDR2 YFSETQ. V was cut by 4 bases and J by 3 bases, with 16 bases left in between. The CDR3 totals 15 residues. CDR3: CASSPRARGDTEAFF. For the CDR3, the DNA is TGCGCCAGCAGCCCACGGGCAAGGGGCGACACTGAAGCTTTCTTT.

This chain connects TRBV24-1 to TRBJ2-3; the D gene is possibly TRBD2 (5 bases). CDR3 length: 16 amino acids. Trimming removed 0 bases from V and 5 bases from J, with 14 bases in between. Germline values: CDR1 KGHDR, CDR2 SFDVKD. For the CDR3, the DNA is TGTGCCACCAGTGATTTGAGGGCCTCCGGGGAAGATACGCAGTATTTT. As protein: CATSDLRASGEDTQYF.

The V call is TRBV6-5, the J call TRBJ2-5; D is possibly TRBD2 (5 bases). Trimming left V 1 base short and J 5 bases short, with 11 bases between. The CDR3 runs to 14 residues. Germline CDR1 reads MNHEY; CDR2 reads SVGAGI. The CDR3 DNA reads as TGTGCCAGCAGTTACTATCGGGGAGACGAGACCCAGTACTTC. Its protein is CASSYYRGDETQYF.